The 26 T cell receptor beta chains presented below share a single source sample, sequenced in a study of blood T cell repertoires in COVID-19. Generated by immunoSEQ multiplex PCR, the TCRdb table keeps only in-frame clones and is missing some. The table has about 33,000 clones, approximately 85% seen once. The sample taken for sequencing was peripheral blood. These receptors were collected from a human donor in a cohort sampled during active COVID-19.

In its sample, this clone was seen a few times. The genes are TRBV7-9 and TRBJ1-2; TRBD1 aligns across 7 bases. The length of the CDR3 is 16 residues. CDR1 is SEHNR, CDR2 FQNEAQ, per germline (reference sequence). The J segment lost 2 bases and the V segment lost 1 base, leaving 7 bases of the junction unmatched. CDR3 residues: CASSLVRGLYNYGYTF. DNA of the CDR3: TGTGCCAGCAGCTTAGTGAGGGGGCTCTACAACTATGGCTACACCTTC. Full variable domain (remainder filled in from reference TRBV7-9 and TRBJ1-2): DTGVSQNPRHKITKRGQNVTFRCDPISEHNRLYWYRQTLGQGPEFLTYFQNEAQLEKSRLLSDRFSAERPKGSFSTLEIQRTEQGDSAMYLCASSLVRGLYNYGYTFGSGTRLTVV.

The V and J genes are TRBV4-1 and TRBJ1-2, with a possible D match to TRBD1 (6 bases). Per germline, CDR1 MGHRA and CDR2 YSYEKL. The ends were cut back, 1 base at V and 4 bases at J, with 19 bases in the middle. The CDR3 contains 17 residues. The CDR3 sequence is CASSQGRIGGALYGYTF. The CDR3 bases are TGCGCCAGCAGCCAAGGAAGGATAGGGGGGGCTCTCTATGGCTACACCTTC.

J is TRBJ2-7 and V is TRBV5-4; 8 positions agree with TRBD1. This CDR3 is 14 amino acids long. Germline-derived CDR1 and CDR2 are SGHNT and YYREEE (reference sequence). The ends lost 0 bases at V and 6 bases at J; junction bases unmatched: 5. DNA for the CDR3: TGTGCCAGCAGCTTGGGGACAGGGAGTTTCGAGCAGTACTTC. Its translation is CASSLGTGSFEQYF. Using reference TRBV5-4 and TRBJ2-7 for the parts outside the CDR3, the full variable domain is ETGVTQSPTHLIKTRGQQVTLRCSSQSGHNTVSWYQQALGQGPQFIFQYYREEENGRGNFPPRFSGLQFPNYSSELNVNALELDDSALYLCASSLGTGSFEQYFGPGTRLTVT.

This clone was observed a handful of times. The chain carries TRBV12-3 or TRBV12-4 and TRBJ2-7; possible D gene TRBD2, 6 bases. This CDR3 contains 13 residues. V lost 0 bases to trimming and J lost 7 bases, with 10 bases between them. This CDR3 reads CASSLAVGGEQYF. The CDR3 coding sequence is TGTGCCAGCAGTTTAGCGGTCGGGGGTGAGCAGTACTTC.

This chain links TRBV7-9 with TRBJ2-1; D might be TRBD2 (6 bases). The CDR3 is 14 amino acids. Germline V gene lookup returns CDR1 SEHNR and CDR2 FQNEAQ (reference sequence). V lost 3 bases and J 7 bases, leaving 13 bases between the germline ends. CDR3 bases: TGTGCCAGCAGCTTTATCTCGGGGGAAAATGAGCAGTTCTTC. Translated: CASSFISGENEQFF.

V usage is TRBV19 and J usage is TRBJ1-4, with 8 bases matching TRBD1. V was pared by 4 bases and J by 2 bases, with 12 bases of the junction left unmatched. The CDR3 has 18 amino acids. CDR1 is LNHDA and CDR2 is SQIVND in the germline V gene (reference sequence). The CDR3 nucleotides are TGTGCCAGTAGTACGACAGGGGATGTTCCTAGCACTAATGAAAAACTGTTTTTT. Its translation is CASSTTGDVPSTNEKLFF.

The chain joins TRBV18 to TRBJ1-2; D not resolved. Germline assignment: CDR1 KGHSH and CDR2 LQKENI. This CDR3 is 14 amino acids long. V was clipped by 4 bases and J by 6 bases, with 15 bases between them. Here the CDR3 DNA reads TGTGCCAGCTCACTTCCTGTGGCTGTGGATGGCTACACCTTC. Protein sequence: CASSLPVAVDGYTF.

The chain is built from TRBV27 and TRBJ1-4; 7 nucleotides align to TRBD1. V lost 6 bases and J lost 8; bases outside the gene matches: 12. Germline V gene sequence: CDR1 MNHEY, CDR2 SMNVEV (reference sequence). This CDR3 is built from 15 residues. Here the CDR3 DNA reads TGTGCCAGCAGCTCCAGGGGGAGGAGTGGGGAAAAACTGTTTTTT. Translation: CASSSRGRSGEKLFF.

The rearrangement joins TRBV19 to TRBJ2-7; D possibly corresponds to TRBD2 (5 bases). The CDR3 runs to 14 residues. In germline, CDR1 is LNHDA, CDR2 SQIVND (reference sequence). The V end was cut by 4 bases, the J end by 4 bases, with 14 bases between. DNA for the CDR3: TGTGCCAGTAGTACCGGACGGGGAAATTACGAGCAGTACTTC. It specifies CASSTGRGNYEQYF.

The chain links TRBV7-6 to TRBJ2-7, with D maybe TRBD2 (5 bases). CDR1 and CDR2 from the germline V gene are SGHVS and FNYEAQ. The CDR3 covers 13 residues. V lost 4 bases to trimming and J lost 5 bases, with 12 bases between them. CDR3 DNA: TGTGCCAGCAGCTCCGGTCTGGAGGACGAGCAGTACTTC. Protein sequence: CASSSGLEDEQYF.

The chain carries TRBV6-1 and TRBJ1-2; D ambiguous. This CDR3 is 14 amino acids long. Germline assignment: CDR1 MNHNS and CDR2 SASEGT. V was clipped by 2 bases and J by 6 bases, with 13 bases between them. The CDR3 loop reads CASSERRGVHGYTF. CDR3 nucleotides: TGTGCCAGCAGTGAACGGAGAGGTGTTCATGGCTACACCTTC.

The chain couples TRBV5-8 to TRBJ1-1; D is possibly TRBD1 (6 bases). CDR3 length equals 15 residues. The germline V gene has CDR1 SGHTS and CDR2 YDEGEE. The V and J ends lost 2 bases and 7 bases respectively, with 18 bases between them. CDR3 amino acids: CASSFYLGGRLEAFF. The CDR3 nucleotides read TGTGCCAGCAGCTTTTACCTGGGGGGGCGGCTTGAAGCTTTCTTT.

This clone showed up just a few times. This CDR3 reads CASRGQGNSPLHF. In DNA, the CDR3 is TGTGCCAGCAGGGGACAGGGGAACTCACCCCTCCACTTT. The chain links TRBV6-5 to TRBJ1-6; 10 bases fit TRBD1. Germline CDR1 and CDR2: MNHEY and SVGAGI. The CDR3 sequence is 13 residues long. The trim removed 6 bases at V and 10 bases at J, leaving 3 bases unmatched.

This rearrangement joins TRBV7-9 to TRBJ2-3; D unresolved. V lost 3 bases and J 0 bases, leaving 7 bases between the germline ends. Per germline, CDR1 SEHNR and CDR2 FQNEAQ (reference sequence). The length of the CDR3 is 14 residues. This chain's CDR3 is CASSFWPSTDTQYF. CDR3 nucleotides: TGTGCCAGCAGCTTCTGGCCTAGCACAGATACGCAGTATTTT. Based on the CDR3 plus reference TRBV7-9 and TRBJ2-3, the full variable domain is DTGVSQNPRHKITKRGQNVTFRCDPISEHNRLYWYRQTLGQGPEFLTYFQNEAQLEKSRLLSDRFSAERPKGSFSTLEIQRTEQGDSAMYLCASSFWPSTDTQYFGPGTRLTVL.

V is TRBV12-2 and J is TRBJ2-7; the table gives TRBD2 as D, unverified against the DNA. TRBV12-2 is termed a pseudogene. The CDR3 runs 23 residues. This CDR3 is CASRSPGDRGRSSGGAHSYEQYF. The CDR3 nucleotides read TGTGCAAGTCGCTCCCCCGGGGACAGGGGGAGATCTAGCGGGGGGGCCCACTCCTACGAGCAGTACTTC.

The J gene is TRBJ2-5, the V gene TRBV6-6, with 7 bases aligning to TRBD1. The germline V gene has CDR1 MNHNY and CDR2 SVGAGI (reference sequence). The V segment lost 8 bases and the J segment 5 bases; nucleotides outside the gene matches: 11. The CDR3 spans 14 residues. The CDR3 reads CASLARGSRETQYF. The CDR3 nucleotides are TGTGCCAGCCTTGCCAGGGGGTCGAGGGAGACCCAGTACTTC.

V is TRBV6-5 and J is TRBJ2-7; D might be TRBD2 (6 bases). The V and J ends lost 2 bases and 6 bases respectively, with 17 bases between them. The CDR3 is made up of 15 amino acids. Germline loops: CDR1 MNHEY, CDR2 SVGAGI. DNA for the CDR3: TGTGCCAGCAGTTACGGGTCGCTACTGGGAGGCGAGCAGTACTTC. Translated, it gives CASSYGSLLGGEQYF.

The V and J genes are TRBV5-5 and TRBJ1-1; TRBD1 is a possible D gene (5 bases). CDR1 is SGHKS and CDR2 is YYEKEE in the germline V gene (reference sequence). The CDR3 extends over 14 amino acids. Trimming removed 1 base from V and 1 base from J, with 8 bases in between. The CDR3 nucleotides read TGTGCCAGCAGCTTGAACAGGAGGAACACTGAAGCTTTCTTT. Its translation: CASSLNRRNTEAFF.

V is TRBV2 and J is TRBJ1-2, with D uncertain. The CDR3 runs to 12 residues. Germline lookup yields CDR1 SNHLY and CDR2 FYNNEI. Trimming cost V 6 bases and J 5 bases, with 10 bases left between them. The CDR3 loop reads CASSLTIYGYTF. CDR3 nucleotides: TGTGCCAGCAGCTTAACAATTTATGGCTACACCTTC.

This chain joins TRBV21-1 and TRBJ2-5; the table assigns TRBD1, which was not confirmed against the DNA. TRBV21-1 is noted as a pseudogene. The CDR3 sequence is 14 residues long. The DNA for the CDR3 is TGTGCCAGCCAAGGACAGCCGATAGAAGAGACCCAGTACTTC. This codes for CASQGQPIEETQYF.

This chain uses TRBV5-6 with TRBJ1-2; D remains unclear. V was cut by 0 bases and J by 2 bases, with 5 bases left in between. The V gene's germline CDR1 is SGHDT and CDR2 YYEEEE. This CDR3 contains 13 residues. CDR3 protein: CASSLEQNYGYTF. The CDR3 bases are TGTGCCAGCAGCTTGGAACAGAACTATGGCTACACCTTC.

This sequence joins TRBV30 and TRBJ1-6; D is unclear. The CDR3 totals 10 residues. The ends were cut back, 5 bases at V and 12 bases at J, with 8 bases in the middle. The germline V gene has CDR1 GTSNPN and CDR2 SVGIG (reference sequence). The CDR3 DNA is TGTGCCTGGGGCCGGGGACCCCTCCACTTT. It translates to CAWGRGPLHF.

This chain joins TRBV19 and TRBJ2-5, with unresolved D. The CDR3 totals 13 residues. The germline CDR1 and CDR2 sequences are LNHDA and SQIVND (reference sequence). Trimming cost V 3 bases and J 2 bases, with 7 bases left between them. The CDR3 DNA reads TGTGCCAGTAGTATCGGCAGGCAAGAGACCCAGTACTTC. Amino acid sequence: CASSIGRQETQYF.

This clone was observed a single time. The CDR3 loop is CASSLFEEINEQFF. The CDR3 DNA reads TGTGCCAGCAGCTTATTCGAGGAAATAAATGAGCAGTTCTTC. This chain uses TRBV7-9 with TRBJ2-1; no clear D. Trimming cost V 2 bases and J 7 bases, with 12 bases left between them. The CDR3 sequence is 14 residues long. The V gene's germline CDR1 is SEHNR and CDR2 FQNEAQ (reference sequence).

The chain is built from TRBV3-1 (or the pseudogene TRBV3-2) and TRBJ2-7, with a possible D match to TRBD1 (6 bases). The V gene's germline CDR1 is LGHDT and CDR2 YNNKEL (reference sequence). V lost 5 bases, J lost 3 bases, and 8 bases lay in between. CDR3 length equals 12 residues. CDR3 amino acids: CASSSDSYEQYF. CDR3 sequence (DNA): TGTGCCAGCAGCTCGGACAGCTACGAGCAGTACTTC.

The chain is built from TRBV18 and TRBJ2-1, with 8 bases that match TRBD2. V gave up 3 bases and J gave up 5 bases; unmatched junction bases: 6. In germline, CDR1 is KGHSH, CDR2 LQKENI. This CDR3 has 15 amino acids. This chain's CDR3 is CASSPSGSGDNEQFF. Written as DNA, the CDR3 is TGTGCCAGCTCACCGAGCGGGAGTGGGGACAATGAGCAGTTCTTC.